Listed below are T cell receptor beta chains from one sample, sequenced in a study of T cell responses to AZD1222 COVID-19 vaccine. Sequenced by immunoSEQ multiplex PCR; TCRdb stores in-frame clones only, minus some. The sample contains under 200,000 clones, about 91% of which appear only once. The sequencing here drew on peripheral blood, taken 28 days after the second AZD1222 dose. These receptors all stem from an adult who received the AZD1222 COVID-19 vaccine. Each CDR3 is given with its conserved first and last residue. Fields, in order: D gene, V gene, J gene, clone size, CDR3 protein, CDR3 DNA. D genes are given only for firm matches. Clone size appears in some rows only: once, few, many, or a class for an expanded clone.

d_gene: NA
v_gene: TRBV4-2
j_gene: TRBJ2-2
abundance: NA
CDR3aa: CASSPKVGEAGELFF
CDR3nt: TGTGCCAGCAGCCCTAAGGTCGGGGAAGCGGGGGAGCTGTTTTTT

d_gene: TRBD1
v_gene: TRBV29-1
j_gene: TRBJ1-1
abundance: NA
CDR3aa: CSVEGDRENTEAFF
CDR3nt: TGCAGCGTTGAAGGTGACAGGGAGAACACTGAAGCTTTCTTT

d_gene: NA
v_gene: TRBV19
j_gene: TRBJ1-2
abundance: few
CDR3aa: CASTPGSDSAIIPYGYTF
CDR3nt: TGTGCCAGTACCCCAGGGTCGGACAGCGCCATTATACCCTATGGCTACACCTTC

d_gene: NA
v_gene: TRBV5-6
j_gene: TRBJ2-3
abundance: once
CDR3aa: CASSLGPSASDTQYF
CDR3nt: TGTGCCAGCAGCCTGGGACCCTCCGCATCAGATACGCAGTATTTT

d_gene: NA
v_gene: TRBV19
j_gene: TRBJ1-1
abundance: NA
CDR3aa: CASSIGRLNEAFF
CDR3nt: TGTGCCAGTAGTATTGGCAGATTAAATGAAGCTTTCTTT

d_gene: TRBD1
v_gene: TRBV28
j_gene: TRBJ1-1
abundance: NA
CDR3aa: CASTPGQGGTEAFF
CDR3nt: TGTGCCAGCACCCCGGGACAGGGGGGGACTGAAGCTTTCTTT

d_gene: NA
v_gene: TRBV7-8
j_gene: TRBJ1-1
abundance: NA
CDR3aa: CASSLYGGQGTEAFF
CDR3nt: TGTGCCAGCAGCTTATACGGGGGGCAGGGCACTGAAGCTTTCTTT

d_gene: TRBD2
v_gene: TRBV7-9
j_gene: TRBJ2-1
abundance: once
CDR3aa: CASSLLAASYNEQFF
CDR3nt: TGTGCCAGCAGCCTACTAGCGGCGTCCTACAATGAGCAGTTCTTC

d_gene: NA
v_gene: TRBV18
j_gene: TRBJ2-7
abundance: NA
CDR3aa: CASSLDRNSYEQYF
CDR3nt: TGTGCCAGCTCACTCGACAGGAACTCCTACGAGCAGTACTTC

d_gene: TRBD2
v_gene: TRBV18
j_gene: TRBJ2-1
abundance: once
CDR3aa: CASSPALAAQTEQFF
CDR3nt: TGTGCCAGCTCACCAGCACTAGCGGCCCAAACAGAGCAGTTCTTC

d_gene: NA
v_gene: TRBV18
j_gene: TRBJ1-4
abundance: NA
CDR3aa: CASSLRQTTNEKLFF
CDR3nt: TGTGCCAGCTCACTTCGACAGACAACTAATGAAAAACTGTTTTTT

d_gene: TRBD1
v_gene: TRBV6-5
j_gene: TRBJ1-2
abundance: NA
CDR3aa: CASGQGAGYTF
CDR3nt: TGTGCCAGCGGACAGGGCGCGGGCTACACCTTC

d_gene: NA
v_gene: TRBV7-2
j_gene: TRBJ2-1
abundance: NA
CDR3aa: CASSRGTLNYNEQFF
CDR3nt: TGTGCCAGCAGCCGCGGGACTCTCAACTACAATGAGCAGTTCTTC

d_gene: NA
v_gene: TRBV5-1
j_gene: TRBJ1-2
abundance: NA
CDR3aa: CASSLYPGTDYGYTF
CDR3nt: TGCGCCAGCAGCTTGTACCCCGGGACGGACTATGGCTACACCTTC

d_gene: NA
v_gene: TRBV5-1
j_gene: TRBJ2-1
abundance: NA
CDR3aa: CASSLAGGGGDEQFF
CDR3nt: TGCGCCAGCAGCTTGGCCGGAGGGGGAGGGGATGAGCAGTTCTTC

d_gene: NA
v_gene: TRBV18
j_gene: TRBJ1-1
abundance: once
CDR3aa: CASSYEVNTEAFF
CDR3nt: TGTGCCAGCTCATACGAAGTGAACACTGAAGCTTTCTTT

d_gene: TRBD1
v_gene: TRBV7-2
j_gene: TRBJ1-2
abundance: NA
CDR3aa: CASRRDRGRPGYTF
CDR3nt: TGTGCCAGCAGACGTGACAGGGGGCGACCCGGCTACACCTTC

d_gene: TRBD1
v_gene: TRBV5-1
j_gene: TRBJ1-3
abundance: NA
CDR3aa: CASSRTGPYSGNTIYF
CDR3nt: TGCGCCAGCAGCAGGACAGGTCCCTACTCTGGAAACACCATATATTTT

d_gene: NA
v_gene: TRBV9
j_gene: TRBJ1-3
abundance: once
CDR3aa: CASSVELESSGNTIYF
CDR3nt: TGTGCCAGCAGCGTAGAGCTGGAGTCCTCTGGAAACACCATATATTTT

d_gene: NA
v_gene: TRBV18
j_gene: TRBJ2-1
abundance: once
CDR3aa: CASSPGTAGSYNEQFF
CDR3nt: TGTGCCAGCTCACCGGGGACTGCAGGCTCCTACAATGAGCAGTTCTTC

d_gene: NA
v_gene: TRBV4-3
j_gene: TRBJ1-2
abundance: NA
CDR3aa: CASSPVQGMDYGYTF
CDR3nt: TGCGCCAGCAGCCCAGTACAGGGTATGGACTATGGCTACACCTTC

d_gene: TRBD2
v_gene: TRBV7-9
j_gene: TRBJ2-3
abundance: NA
CDR3aa: CASSWTSGGQGTQYF
CDR3nt: TGTGCCAGCAGCTGGACTAGCGGGGGCCAGGGTACGCAGTATTTT

d_gene: TRBD2
v_gene: TRBV28
j_gene: TRBJ2-1
abundance: NA
CDR3aa: CASSLGGLVTDSYNEQFF
CDR3nt: TGTGCCAGCAGTTTAGGGGGACTAGTTACCGACTCCTACAATGAGCAGTTCTTC

d_gene: NA
v_gene: TRBV24-1
j_gene: TRBJ1-1
abundance: once
CDR3aa: CATSDPLGTEAFF
CDR3nt: TGTGCCACCAGTGATCCTCTGGGGACTGAAGCTTTCTTT

d_gene: TRBD1
v_gene: TRBV13
j_gene: TRBJ1-2
abundance: NA
CDR3aa: CASSLTGVGYTF
CDR3nt: TGTGCCAGCAGCCTCACAGGGGTCGGCTACACCTTC

d_gene: NA
v_gene: TRBV6-6
j_gene: TRBJ1-5
abundance: NA
CDR3aa: CASTAEGWQPQHF
CDR3nt: TGTGCCAGCACTGCTGAGGGGTGGCAGCCCCAGCATTTT

d_gene: NA
v_gene: TRBV7-2
j_gene: TRBJ2-3
abundance: NA
CDR3aa: CASSLAVYSGDTQYF
CDR3nt: TGTGCCAGCAGCTTAGCGGTGTATAGCGGAGATACGCAGTATTTT

d_gene: TRBD2
v_gene: TRBV29-1
j_gene: TRBJ2-3
abundance: NA
CDR3aa: CSVGVAGGTDTQYF
CDR3nt: TGCAGCGTTGGAGTAGCGGGAGGCACAGATACGCAGTATTTT